This is a list of T cell receptor beta chains from one sample in a study of shared clonotypes between healthy human individuals. TCRdb's copy holds only in-frame clones and misses some; the assay was immunoSEQ multiplex PCR. The sample contains some 1.5 million clones, roughly 96% of which appear only once. The sequenced sample was naive CD4+ T cells sorted from blood. These TCRs come from a young man in good health. CDR3s include the opening cysteine and the closing phenylalanine or tryptophan. D genes are given only for firm matches. Size tells how often a clone was seen (once, few, many) or the class of an expanded clone, and some rows leave it out.

V: TRBV5-1
J: TRBJ2-5
length: 13
D: TRBD2
size: -
CDR3: CASKPTAGETQYF
DNA: TGCGCCAGCAAGCCGACAGCGGGGGAGACCCAGTACTTC

V: TRBV27
J: TRBJ2-6
length: 13
D: -
size: -
CDR3: CASSLRGANVLTF
DNA: TGTGCCAGCAGTCTCCGGGGGGCCAACGTCCTGACTTTC

V: TRBV19
J: TRBJ1-1
length: 14
D: -
size: once
CDR3: CASSPHGRGTEAFF
DNA: TGTGCCAGTAGCCCACACGGAAGAGGCACTGAAGCTTTCTTT

V: TRBV11-2
J: TRBJ2-1
length: 15
D: TRBD2
size: -
CDR3: CASSFSGTSGAEQFF
DNA: TGTGCCAGCAGCTTTTCCGGGACTAGCGGCGCTGAGCAGTTCTTC

V: TRBV7-3
J: TRBJ2-2
length: 15
D: -
size: -
CDR3: CASSLIKSFGGELFF
DNA: TGTGCCAGCAGCTTAATAAAGTCTTTCGGCGGGGAGCTGTTTTTT

V: TRBV5-5
J: TRBJ2-7
length: 14
D: -
size: -
CDR3: CASTRPGRTYEQYF
DNA: TGTGCCAGCACCCGGCCAGGAAGGACCTACGAGCAGTACTTC

V: TRBV18
J: TRBJ1-1
length: 14
D: TRBD1
size: -
CDR3: CASSGQGSDTEAFF
DNA: TGTGCCAGCTCGGGACAGGGGTCGGACACTGAAGCTTTCTTT

V: TRBV14
J: TRBJ2-1
length: 18
D: TRBD1
size: -
CDR3: CASSQVWLRQGAYNEQFF
DNA: TGTGCCAGCAGCCAAGTATGGTTGAGGCAGGGGGCGTATAATGAGCAGTTCTTC

V: TRBV6-1
J: TRBJ1-1
length: 18
D: -
size: -
CDR3: CASSEGGSRVSMNTEAFF
DNA: TGTGCCAGCAGTGAAGGGGGGAGTCGTGTTTCTATGAACACTGAAGCTTTCTTT

V: TRBV6-5
J: TRBJ2-7
length: 12
D: TRBD2
size: -
CDR3: CARDYFAYEQYF
DNA: TGTGCCCGGGACTACTTTGCCTACGAGCAGTACTTC

V: TRBV19
J: TRBJ1-5
length: 17
D: -
size: -
CDR3: CASSIDKGPNNGQPQHF
DNA: TGTGCCAGTAGTATAGACAAGGGTCCCAATAACGGACAGCCCCAGCATTTT

V: TRBV5-1
J: TRBJ2-2
length: 11
D: -
size: -
CDR3: CARQGTGELFF
DNA: TGCGCCAGGCAGGGTACCGGGGAGCTGTTTTTT